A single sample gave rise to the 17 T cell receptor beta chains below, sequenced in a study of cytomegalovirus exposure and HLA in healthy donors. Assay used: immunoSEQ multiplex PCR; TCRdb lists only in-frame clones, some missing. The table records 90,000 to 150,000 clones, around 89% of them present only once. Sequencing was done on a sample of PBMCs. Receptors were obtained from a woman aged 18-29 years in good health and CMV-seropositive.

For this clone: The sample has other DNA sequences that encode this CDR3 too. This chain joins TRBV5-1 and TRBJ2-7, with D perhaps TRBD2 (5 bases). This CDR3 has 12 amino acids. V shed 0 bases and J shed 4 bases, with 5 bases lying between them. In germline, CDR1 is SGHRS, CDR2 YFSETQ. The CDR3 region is CASSLGGYEQYF. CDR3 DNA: TGCGCCAGCAGCTTGGGAGGGTACGAGCAGTACTTC.

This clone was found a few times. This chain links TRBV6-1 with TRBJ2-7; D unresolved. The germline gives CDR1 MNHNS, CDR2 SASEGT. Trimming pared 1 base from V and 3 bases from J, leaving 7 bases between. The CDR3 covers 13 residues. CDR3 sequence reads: CASSEVGFYEQYF. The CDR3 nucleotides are TGTGCCAGCAGTGAAGTTGGCTTCTACGAGCAGTACTTC.

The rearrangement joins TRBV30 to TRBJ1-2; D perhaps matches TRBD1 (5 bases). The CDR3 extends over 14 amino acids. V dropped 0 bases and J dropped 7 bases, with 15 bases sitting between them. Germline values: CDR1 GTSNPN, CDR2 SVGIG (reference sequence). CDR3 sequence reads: CAWSVVGEVAGYTF. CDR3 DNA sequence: TGTGCCTGGAGTGTAGTAGGGGAGGTCGCTGGCTACACCTTC. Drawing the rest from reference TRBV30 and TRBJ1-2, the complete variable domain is SQTIHQWPATLVQPVGSPLSLECTVEGTSNPNLYWYRQAAGRGLQLLFYSVGIGQISSEVPQNLSASRPQDRQFILSSKKLLLSDSGFYLCAWSVVGEVAGYTFGSGTRLTVV.

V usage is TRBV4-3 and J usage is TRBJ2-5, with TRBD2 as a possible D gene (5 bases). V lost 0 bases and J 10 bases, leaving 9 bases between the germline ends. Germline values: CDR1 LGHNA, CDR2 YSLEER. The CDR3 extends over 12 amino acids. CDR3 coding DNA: TGCGCCAGCAGCCAAGATATAGGAGGCCAGTACTTC. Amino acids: CASSQDIGGQYF.

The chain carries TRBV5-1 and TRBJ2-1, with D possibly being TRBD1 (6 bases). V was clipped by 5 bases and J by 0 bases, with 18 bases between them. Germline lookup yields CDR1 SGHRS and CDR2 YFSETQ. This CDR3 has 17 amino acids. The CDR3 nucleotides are TGCGCCAGCAGTTTTCAAGACAGGCGAAGCTCCTACAATGAGCAGTTCTTC. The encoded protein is CASSFQDRRSSYNEQFF.

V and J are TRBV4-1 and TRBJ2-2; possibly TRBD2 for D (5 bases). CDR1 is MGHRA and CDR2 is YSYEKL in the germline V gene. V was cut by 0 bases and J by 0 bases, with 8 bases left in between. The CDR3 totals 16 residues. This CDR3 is CASSQDPSPNTGELFF. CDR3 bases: TGCGCCAGCAGCCAAGATCCTAGCCCGAACACCGGGGAGCTGTTTTTT.

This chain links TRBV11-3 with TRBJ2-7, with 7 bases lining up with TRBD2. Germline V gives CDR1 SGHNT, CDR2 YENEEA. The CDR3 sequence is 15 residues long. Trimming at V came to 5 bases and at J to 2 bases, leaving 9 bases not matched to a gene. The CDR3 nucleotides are TGTGCCAGCAGCGCCAGGTCTAGCGGAACCTACGAGCAGTACTTC. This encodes CASSARSSGTYEQYF.

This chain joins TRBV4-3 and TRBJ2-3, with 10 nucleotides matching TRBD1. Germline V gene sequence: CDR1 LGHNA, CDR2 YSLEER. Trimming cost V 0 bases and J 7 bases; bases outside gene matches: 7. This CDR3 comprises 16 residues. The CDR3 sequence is CASSQDVTGGMNTQYF. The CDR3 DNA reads TGCGCCAGCAGCCAAGATGTGACAGGGGGCATGAATACGCAGTATTTT.

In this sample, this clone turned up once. For the CDR3, the DNA is TGTGCCAGCAGTGATCGGACAGGGGTGAACACTGAAGCTTTCTTT. Its translation is CASSDRTGVNTEAFF. This chain uses TRBV27 with TRBJ1-1; 9 bases fit TRBD1. The V and J ends lost 5 bases and 0 bases, in that order; junction bases with no gene match: 4. Germline CDR1 and CDR2: MNHEY and SMNVEV (reference sequence). CDR3 length: 15 residues.

CDR3 DNA: TGCGCCAGCAGCTTGGGCGGGCTAGCAGATAATGAAAAACTGTTTTTT. This codes for CASSLGGLADNEKLFF. This chain joins TRBV5-1 and TRBJ1-4; the D is unclear. In germline, CDR1 is SGHRS, CDR2 YFSETQ. There are 16 residues in the CDR3. Deletions cut 0 bases from V and 4 bases from J, with 13 bases between. Full variable domain (remainder filled in from reference TRBV5-1 and TRBJ1-4): KAGVTQTPRYLIKTRGQQVTLSCSPISGHRSVSWYQQTPGQGLQFLFEYFSETQRNKGNFPGRFSGRQFSNSRSEMNVSTLELGDSALYLCASSLGGLADNEKLFFGSGTQLSVL.

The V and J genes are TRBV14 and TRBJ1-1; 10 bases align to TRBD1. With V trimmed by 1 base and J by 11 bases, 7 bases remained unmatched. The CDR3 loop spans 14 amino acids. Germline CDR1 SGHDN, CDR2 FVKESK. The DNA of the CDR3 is TGTGCCAGCAGCCAAGTATTCGGGACAGGGGTGGCTTTCTTT. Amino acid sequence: CASSQVFGTGVAFF.

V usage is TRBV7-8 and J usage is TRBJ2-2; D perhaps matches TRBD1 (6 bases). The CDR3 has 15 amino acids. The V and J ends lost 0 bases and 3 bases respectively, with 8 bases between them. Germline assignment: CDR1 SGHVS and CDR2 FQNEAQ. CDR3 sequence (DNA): TGTGCCAGCAGCTTAGCCGGGACATACACCGGGGAGCTGTTTTTT. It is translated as CASSLAGTYTGELFF.

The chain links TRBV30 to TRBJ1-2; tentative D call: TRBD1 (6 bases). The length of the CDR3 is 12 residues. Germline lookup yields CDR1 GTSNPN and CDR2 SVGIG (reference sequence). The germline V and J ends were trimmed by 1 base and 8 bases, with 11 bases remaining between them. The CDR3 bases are TGTGCCTGGAGTGGCAGGGGAAAAGGCTACACCTTC. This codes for CAWSGRGKGYTF.

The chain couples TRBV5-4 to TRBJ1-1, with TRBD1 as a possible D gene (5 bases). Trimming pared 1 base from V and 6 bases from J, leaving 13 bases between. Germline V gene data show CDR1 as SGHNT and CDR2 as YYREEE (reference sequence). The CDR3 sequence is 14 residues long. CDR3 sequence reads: CASSLSGGTPEAFF. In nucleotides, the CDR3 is TGTGCCAGCAGCTTGTCGGGGGGGACCCCTGAAGCTTTCTTT.

CDR3 nucleotides: TGCAGCGTTACCCGACAGGGCCCAGATCTCTACGAGCAGTACTTC. Its translation is CSVTRQGPDLYEQYF. V and J are TRBV29-1 and TRBJ2-7; the match to TRBD1 covers 7 bases. V lost 5 bases and J lost 3; bases outside the gene matches: 13. The CDR3 sequence is 15 residues long. The germline gives CDR1 SQVTM, CDR2 ANQGSEA.

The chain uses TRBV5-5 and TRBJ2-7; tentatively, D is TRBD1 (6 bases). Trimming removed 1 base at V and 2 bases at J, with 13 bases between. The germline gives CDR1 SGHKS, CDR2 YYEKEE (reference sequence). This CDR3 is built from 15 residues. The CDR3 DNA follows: TGTGCCAGCAGCTTGTCCCCCAGGGGTCCCTACGAGCAGTACTTC. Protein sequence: CASSLSPRGPYEQYF.

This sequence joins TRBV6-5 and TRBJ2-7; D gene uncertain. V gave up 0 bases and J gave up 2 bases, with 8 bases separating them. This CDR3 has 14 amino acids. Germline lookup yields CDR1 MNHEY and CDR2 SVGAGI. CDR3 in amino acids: CASSYSYSPYEQYF. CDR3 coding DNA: TGTGCCAGCAGTTACTCGTACAGTCCCTACGAGCAGTACTTC.